Sequencing of this T cell receptor beta chain was carried out in a study of T cell repertoires in cytomegalovirus infection. This clonotype was seen at least ten times. The antigen remains unidentified. This CDR3 region has 16 residues. From germline, CDR1 is MNHNS and CDR2 SASEGT. V trimming: 4 bases; J trimming: 1 base; junction bases outside the gene matches: 4. Study-level results: Identification of carriers of CMV plus the relevant HLA was performed using cumulative public TCR beta family frequency.

TCRdb called the reads again in MiXCR, with one record for every CDR3 protein. The data hold some 500,000 distinct CDR3 sequences, with roughly a third observed a single time. The sequence was collected from a human donor in good health (CMV status not recorded). Some clones in this sample may be carry-over from other donors' samples. The sequencing here drew on cultured PBMCs, taken from culture after CMV antigen stimulation. The chain recombines TRBV6-1 with TRBJ2-3; 11 nucleotides line up with TRBD2. CDR3 residues: CASSAGTSGGTDTQYF. CDR3 coding DNA: TGTGCCAGCAGTGCCGGGACTAGCGGAGGCACAGATACGCAGTATTTT.